The 31 T cell receptor beta chains below all came from one sample that was sequenced in a study of OX40 agonist ivuxolimab in advanced cancers. Clones were read by immunoSEQ multiplex PCR, and TCRdb kept only the in-frame ones, dropping some. Seen here are tens of thousands of clones, about 86% observed once, and the top ten hold less than 30%. The source material was CD4+ or CD8+ T cells sorted from blood, sampled in a trial of the OX40 agonist ivuxolimab. The receptor source for this set is an adult with an advanced solid tumor such as melanoma, head and neck, liver or kidney cancer.

The genes are TRBV6-5 and TRBJ2-7, with 8 positions matching TRBD2. The CDR3 loop spans 14 amino acids. CDR1 MNHEY and CDR2 SVGAGI come from the germline V gene. J gave up 2 bases and V 6 bases, and 6 bases lay outside the gene matches. Here the CDR3 reads CASSPQLAAYEQYF. The CDR3 DNA is TGTGCCAGCAGCCCCCAACTAGCGGCCTACGAGCAGTACTTC.

V is TRBV6-1 and J is TRBJ1-1; unclear D gene. V was pared by 2 bases and J by 4 bases, with 5 bases between. CDR1 MNHNS and CDR2 SASEGT come from the germline V gene. The CDR3 is 12 residues long. CDR3 sequence (DNA): TGTGCCAGCAGTGAACCGGGCACTGAAGCTTTCTTT. This encodes CASSEPGTEAFF.

In this sample, this clone turned up once. V is TRBV27 and J is TRBJ1-1; D uncertain. V lost 2 bases to trimming and J lost 5 bases, with 9 bases between them. CDR3 length: 13 residues. Looked up from germline, CDR1 is MNHEY and CDR2 is SMNVEV (reference sequence). CDR3 bases: TGTGCCAGCAGTTTAACAGAGCTTACTGAAGCTTTCTTT. Translated, it gives CASSLTELTEAFF.

The chain couples TRBV29-1 to TRBJ1-2; 7 nucleotides line up with TRBD1. This CDR3 spans 13 amino acids. Germline V gives CDR1 SQVTM, CDR2 ANQGSEA. The J segment lost 3 bases and the V segment lost 7 bases, leaving 8 bases of the junction unmatched. CDR3 residues: CSGQEGTDYGYTF. Here the CDR3 DNA reads TGCAGCGGCCAAGAGGGGACAGACTATGGCTACACCTTC.

A single count supports this clone. The gene calls are TRBV6-1 and TRBJ1-1; TRBD1 might be the D (6 bases). Germline lookup yields CDR1 MNHNS and CDR2 SASEGT. The CDR3 length is 13 residues. Trimming cost V 6 bases and J 5 bases, with 13 bases left between them. The CDR3 region has the DNA TGTGCCAGCAGCAACAGGGCGCGGACTGAAGCTTTCTTT. Translating it yields CASSNRARTEAFF.

The CDR3 protein is CASSPWGTDSYEQYF. DNA of the CDR3: TGTGCCAGCAGCCCCTGGGGGACAGATTCCTACGAGCAGTACTTC. The rearrangement links TRBV9 to TRBJ2-7; 7 bases are a match to TRBD1. Germline V gene sequence: CDR1 SGDLS, CDR2 YYNGEE. The CDR3 runs to 15 residues. J lost 1 base, V lost 4 bases, and 8 bases had no gene match.

Details on this clone: The junction differs from germline at one of its ends, possibly a read error. The chain has TRBV13 and TRBJ1-2, with a possible D match to TRBD1 (6 bases). Germline lookup yields CDR1 PRHDT and CDR2 FYEKMQ (reference sequence). The CDR3 loop spans 17 amino acids. Written as DNA, the CDR3 is TGTGCCGGCAGCCCGCATCCGACGCCGGACAGACACTATGGCTACACCTTC. Translation: CAGSPHPTPDRHYGYTF.

There are a few counts of this clone. J is TRBJ1-3 and V is TRBV6-5; possible D gene TRBD1, 5 bases. V was cut by 6 bases and J by 16 bases, with 16 bases left in between. Per the germline V gene, CDR1 is MNHEY and CDR2 is SVGAGI. CDR3 size: 11 residues. Here the CDR3 DNA reads TGTGCCAGCAGGTCCGGGACTCACTTCTATTTT. Amino acid sequence: CASRSGTHFYF.

V and J are TRBV6-5 and TRBJ2-5; 7 bases line up with TRBD1. The J segment lost 5 bases and the V segment lost 8 bases, leaving 14 bases of the junction unmatched. This CDR3 has 15 amino acids. Germline CDR1 is MNHEY and CDR2 is SVGAGI. CDR3 nucleotides: TGTGCCAGCTGCTCCACGGGGACAGACGCGGAGACCCAGTACTTC. This sequence encodes CASCSTGTDAETQYF.

This chain joins TRBV2 and TRBJ1-2, with D possibly TRBD1 on 6 matching bases. V was cut by 11 bases and J by 6 bases, with 13 bases left in between. The CDR3 extends over 11 amino acids. Per germline, CDR1 SNHLY and CDR2 FYNNEI. The CDR3 loop reads CAGRDNNGYTF. CDR3 coding DNA: TGTGCCGGCCGGGACAACAATGGCTACACCTTC.

The chain has TRBV29-1 and TRBJ2-7, with TRBD1 as a possible D gene (6 bases). This CDR3 is built from 14 residues. V was trimmed by 6 bases and J by 1 base, leaving 16 bases between them. Germline values: CDR1 SQVTM, CDR2 ANQGSEA. CDR3 nucleotide sequence: TGCAGCGTCCCCGGGACACCAGATTCCTACGAGCAGTACTTC. This gives the protein CSVPGTPDSYEQYF.

This chain uses TRBV4-1 with TRBJ2-7; the D is unclear. Trimming removed 1 base from V and 4 bases from J, with 5 bases in between. Germline V lookup: CDR1 MGHRA, CDR2 YSYEKL. The length of the CDR3 is 12 residues. The CDR3 sequence: CASSQAGYEQYF. CDR3 DNA: TGCGCCAGCAGCCAAGCTGGTTACGAGCAGTACTTC.

This chain joins TRBV13 and TRBJ1-2; 10 bases are shared with TRBD1. V lost 5 bases to trimming and J lost 9 bases; unmatched junction nucleotides: 12. This CDR3 is 15 amino acids long. Germline lookup yields CDR1 PRHDT and CDR2 FYEKMQ (reference sequence). The CDR3, as DNA: TGTGCCAGCAGCGAATCCTTGGGACAGGGGCTTCGCTACACCTTC. Translating gives CASSESLGQGLRYTF. Variable domain in full (rest from reference TRBV13 and TRBJ1-2): AAGVIQSPRHLIKEKRETATLKCYPIPRHDTVYWYQQGPGQDPQFLISFYEKMQSDKGSIPDRFSAQQFSDYHSELNMSSLELGDSALYFCASSESLGQGLRYTFGSGTRLTVV.

This clone was observed a handful of times. The V call is TRBV28, the J call TRBJ2-7; the match to TRBD1 covers 7 bases. The CDR3 is 14 residues long. CDR1 is MDHEN, CDR2 SYDVKM, per germline. V trimming: 8 bases; J trimming: 3 bases; junction bases outside the gene matches: 10. CDR3 amino acids: CASLPRDSYYEQYF. The CDR3 nucleotides read TGTGCCAGCCTACCCCGGGACAGTTACTACGAGCAGTACTTC.

The chain links TRBV2 to TRBJ2-1; D gene uncertain. The CDR3 runs to 12 residues. Germline V CDR1 and CDR2: SNHLY, FYNNEI. The V and J ends lost 4 bases and 4 bases respectively, with 5 bases between them. The CDR3 loop is CASSGGYNEQFF. DNA for the CDR3: TGTGCCAGCAGTGGTGGGTACAATGAGCAGTTCTTC.

This clone was observed once. This chain joins TRBV30 and TRBJ2-7, with D possibly matching TRBD2 (6 bases). CDR3 length: 15 residues. The germline V gene encodes CDR1 GTSNPN and CDR2 SVGIG (reference sequence). Trimming took off 1 base at V and 2 bases at J, with 15 bases between the two ends. The CDR3 coding sequence is TGTGCCTGGAGTGCCAGCCGGGAGTGGCCCTACGAGCAGTACTTC. Amino acid sequence: CAWSASREWPYEQYF.

This clone was seen more than once but under ten times. The chain joins TRBV27 to TRBJ2-7; D not resolved. Trimming left V 3 bases short and J 5 bases short, with 17 bases between. The V gene's germline CDR1 is MNHEY and CDR2 SMNVEV (reference sequence). This CDR3 comprises 15 residues. The CDR3 DNA follows: TGTGCCAGCAGTTTGGCCCCGACTGCGGTTCACGAGCAGTACTTC. Its translation is CASSLAPTAVHEQYF.

This CDR3 reads CASSLVVWSGSPEQYF. CDR3 nucleotides: TGTGCCAGCAGCTTAGTAGTTTGGAGCGGGAGCCCCGAGCAGTACTTC. The V gene is TRBV7-8, the J gene TRBJ2-7; 8 nucleotides agree with TRBD2. Losses at the gene ends were 1 base for V and 6 bases for J; bases not matched to a gene: 11. CDR3 length equals 16 residues. The germline V gene encodes CDR1 SGHVS and CDR2 FQNEAQ.

This chain uses TRBV19 with TRBJ2-3, with a possible D match to TRBD1 (6 bases). With 5 bases removed from V and 6 bases from J, the gap between germline ends came to 12 bases. This CDR3 spans 13 amino acids. Per the germline V gene, CDR1 is LNHDA and CDR2 is SQIVND (reference sequence). Here the CDR3 reads CASSVQGSDTQYF. In DNA, the CDR3 is TGTGCCAGTAGTGTACAGGGTTCGGATACGCAGTATTTT.

J is TRBJ1-2 and V is TRBV5-6, with D uncertain. Per germline, CDR1 SGHDT and CDR2 YYEEEE. The V and J ends lost 5 bases and 8 bases respectively, with 13 bases between them. The CDR3 extends over 12 amino acids. The CDR3 region is CASSTDLSGYTF. DNA for the CDR3: TGTGCCAGCAGTACCGACTTGTCGGGCTACACCTTC.

This sequence joins TRBV9 and TRBJ2-3, with D hard to call. Trimming removed 0 bases at V and 1 base at J, with 12 bases between. Germline lookup yields CDR1 SGDLS and CDR2 YYNGEE. This CDR3 has 16 amino acids. The CDR3 bases are TGTGCCAGCAGCGTAGAGGGTAGCCGGGGCACAGATACGCAGTATTTT. As protein: CASSVEGSRGTDTQYF.

V is TRBV9 and J is TRBJ2-7; the D gene is possibly TRBD2 (6 bases). The CDR3 runs to 15 residues. The V gene's germline CDR1 is SGDLS and CDR2 YYNGEE. Deletions cut 0 bases from V and 3 bases from J, with 13 bases between. The CDR3 region is CASSVGDSNYYEQYF. The DNA of the CDR3 is TGTGCCAGCAGCGTAGGGGACTCCAACTACTACGAGCAGTACTTC.

The genes are TRBV7-9 and TRBJ2-7, with a weak D call TRBD2 (6 bases). CDR1 and CDR2 from the germline V gene are SEHNR and FQNEAQ (reference sequence). Trimming removed 5 bases at V and 0 bases at J, with 14 bases between. This CDR3 contains 15 residues. CDR3 in DNA: TGTGCCAGCAGCCCAGGAACGGGAGCCTCCTACGAGCAGTACTTC. This sequence encodes CASSPGTGASYEQYF.

V usage is TRBV30 and J usage is TRBJ1-1, with unresolved D. Trimming left V 7 bases short and J 0 bases short, with 12 bases between. CDR3 size: 13 residues. The germline V gene has CDR1 GTSNPN and CDR2 SVGIG (reference sequence). DNA of the CDR3: TGTGCCTTCGCGGCGGTCATGAACACTGAAGCTTTCTTT. Residues: CAFAAVMNTEAFF. The full variable domain, with the rest looked up from reference TRBV30 and TRBJ1-1, is SQTIHQWPATLVQPVGSPLSLECTVEGTSNPNLYWYRQAAGRGLQLLFYSVGIGQISSEVPQNLSASRPQDRQFILSSKKLLLSDSGFYLCAFAAVMNTEAFFGQGTRLTVV.

The J gene is TRBJ1-1, the V gene TRBV5-1; no firm D call. Trimming cost V 0 bases and J 8 bases, with 8 bases left between them. Germline V lookup: CDR1 SGHRS, CDR2 YFSETQ. The CDR3 has 12 residues. CDR3 in DNA: TGCGCCAGCAGCTTGGACGCTCGGGAAGCTTTCTTT. Protein sequence: CASSLDAREAFF.

The rearrangement uses TRBV9 and TRBJ2-7, with TRBD1 identical over 11 bases. J lost 2 bases, V lost 4 bases, and 8 bases had no gene match. This CDR3 has 16 residues. The germline V gene has CDR1 SGDLS and CDR2 YYNGEE. The CDR3 sequence: CASSPLPGQGAYEQYF. In nucleotides, the CDR3 is TGTGCCAGCAGCCCCCTTCCGGGACAGGGGGCCTACGAGCAGTACTTC.

This clone turned up a few times. This chain links TRBV7-9 with TRBJ2-1; 8 nucleotides agree with TRBD2. V was pared by 1 base and J by 0 bases, with 5 bases of the junction left unmatched. CDR3 length: 17 residues. Germline CDR1 reads SEHNR; CDR2 reads FQNEAQ (reference sequence). The chain's CDR3 is CASSLEMRGASYNEQFF. The CDR3 DNA reads as TGTGCCAGCAGCTTAGAAATGCGGGGGGCCTCCTACAATGAGCAGTTCTTC.

This clone has a single count. J is TRBJ2-7 and V is TRBV6-1; the D is unclear. Germline CDR1 MNHNS, CDR2 SASEGT. The CDR3 spans 15 residues. Trimming removed 4 bases at V and 2 bases at J, with 15 bases between. CDR3 bases: TGTGCCAGCAGTGCCCCCTCGGGCAAGACCTACGAGCAGTACTTC. This translates into CASSAPSGKTYEQYF.

The genes are TRBV19 and TRBJ1-1, with a possible D match to TRBD1 (5 bases). Trimming pared 5 bases from V and 4 bases from J, leaving 23 bases between. CDR1 and CDR2 from the germline V gene are LNHDA and SQIVND (reference sequence). This CDR3 has 17 amino acids. This CDR3 reads CASSYLAGEGTRTEAFF. For the CDR3, the DNA is TGTGCCAGTAGTTACCTAGCGGGGGAGGGGACTCGCACTGAAGCTTTCTTT.

The V call is TRBV27, the J call TRBJ2-7; a possible D gene is TRBD1 (6 bases). V was pared by 5 bases and J by 4 bases, with 18 bases between. CDR3 length equals 15 residues. CDR1 and CDR2 (germline): MNHEY, SMNVEV (reference sequence). In DNA, the CDR3 is TGTGCCAGCAGTGACACAGGGCCGAGGGAATACGAGCAGTACTTC. Translating gives CASSDTGPREYEQYF.

The J gene is TRBJ1-1, the V gene TRBV7-9; D possibly corresponds to TRBD1 (5 bases). This CDR3 contains 17 residues. CDR1 and CDR2 from the germline V gene are SEHNR and FQNEAQ (reference sequence). Trimming left V 3 bases short and J 1 base short, with 18 bases between. Here the CDR3 reads CASSFARGAGRNTEAFF. DNA for the CDR3: TGTGCCAGCAGCTTCGCGAGGGGCGCGGGGCGGAACACTGAAGCTTTCTTT.